Following are 16 T cell receptor beta chains from one sample sequenced in a study of Ad26.COV2.S vaccination and SARS-CoV-2 variants. Assay: immunoSEQ multiplex PCR; the TCRdb copy retains only in-frame clones and omits some. The data show about 390,000 clones, over 80% seen once. Treatment specified: around 19 received Ad26.COV2.S at low or high dose, single or two shots; a few received placebo; per-sample allocation not given. Day 63 after the first vaccine or placebo injection was the time point for sampling. Source: peripheral blood, taken in a trial of Ad26.COV2.S vaccine versus placebo. Receptors originate from a person aged 18-60 years who received the Ad26.COV2.S COVID-19 vaccine or a placebo.

This clone was seen just once. This chain joins TRBV11-2 and TRBJ1-1, with D possibly being TRBD1 (5 bases). Per the germline V gene, CDR1 is SGHAT and CDR2 is FQNNGV. The CDR3 extends over 15 amino acids. V lost 5 bases, J lost 3 bases, and 16 bases lay in between. The DNA of the CDR3 is TGTGCCAGCAGCGTCTCAGGGATGAGGGACACTGAAGCTTTCTTT. Its protein is CASSVSGMRDTEAFF.

V and J are TRBV19 and TRBJ1-6; D unresolved. This CDR3 has 14 residues. Germline lookup yields CDR1 LNHDA and CDR2 SQIVND (reference sequence). Trimming left V 8 bases short and J 10 bases short, with 18 bases between. CDR3 bases: TGTGCCAGTCGAAACTCGGCCCGAGAATCACCCCTCCACTTT. Protein sequence: CASRNSARESPLHF.

The chain joins TRBV3-1 (or the pseudogene TRBV3-2) to TRBJ2-7; the D gene is possibly TRBD2 (5 bases). This CDR3 has 15 amino acids. Trimming stripped 5 bases from V and 6 bases from J, with 20 bases between. The germline V gene encodes CDR1 LGHDT and CDR2 YNNKEL (reference sequence). As DNA, the CDR3 is TGTGCCAGCAGCAGCACTAAGGACTTGGGAATCGAGCAGTACTTC. The encoded protein is CASSSTKDLGIEQYF.

V and J are TRBV6-6 and TRBJ2-1; D is uncertain. V was trimmed by 10 bases and J by 12 bases, leaving 16 bases between them. Germline V gene data show CDR1 as MNHNY and CDR2 as SVGAGI (reference sequence). There are 11 residues in the CDR3. The CDR3 is CATALLDGQFF. CDR3 sequence (DNA): TGTGCCACGGCCTTGTTAGATGGGCAGTTCTTC.

The CDR3 DNA reads as TGTGCCAGCACGGGCTTAGAGGCCGAGCAGTTCTTC. Its protein is CASTGLEAEQFF. V is TRBV9 and J is TRBJ2-1; D unclear. V dropped 6 bases and J dropped 10 bases, with 14 bases sitting between them. The CDR3 runs 12 residues. Germline assignment: CDR1 SGDLS and CDR2 YYNGEE.

The chain uses TRBV5-1 and TRBJ1-2, with TRBD1 as a possible D gene (5 bases). CDR1 and CDR2 from the germline V gene are SGHRS and YFSETQ. The CDR3 extends over 14 amino acids. V lost 0 bases, J lost 4 bases, and 10 bases lay in between. The CDR3 protein is CASSLGDSTYGYTF. The CDR3 bases are TGCGCCAGCAGCTTGGGAGACAGCACCTATGGCTACACCTTC.

This rearrangement joins TRBV7-2 to TRBJ1-1, with 9 bases identical to TRBD1. The CDR3 is 15 amino acids. The germline V gene encodes CDR1 SGHTA and CDR2 FQGNSA. Trimming cost V 2 bases and J 9 bases; bases outside gene matches: 10. In nucleotides, the CDR3 is TGTGCCAGCAGCTTACAGAAACAGGGGGCGAAAAAAGCTTTCTTT. Protein: CASSLQKQGAKKAFF.

CDR3 protein: CASSLPSGGSVGYTF. For the CDR3, the DNA is TGTGCCAGCAGCTTACCCTCGGGGGGATCAGTGGGCTACACCTTC. The chain carries TRBV7-9 and TRBJ1-2, with a possible D match to TRBD1 (5 bases). CDR3 length: 15 residues. CDR1 and CDR2 from the germline V gene are SEHNR and FQNEAQ (reference sequence). V was shortened by 2 bases and J by 8 bases, with 18 bases between the two germline ends.

This clone has more than one count but fewer than ten. The chain links TRBV9 to TRBJ2-7; D may correspond to TRBD1 or TRBD2 (6 bases each). Per the germline V gene, CDR1 is SGDLS and CDR2 is YYNGEE. Trimming shortened V by 0 bases and J by 4 bases, and 20 bases separated the two germline ends. CDR3 length: 17 residues. The CDR3 DNA follows: TGTGCCAGCAGCGTAGGGGCGGGACACTCATACACTTACGAGCAGTACTTC. Amino acid sequence: CASSVGAGHSYTYEQYF.

This sequence joins TRBV5-1 and TRBJ1-2; 8 bases line up with TRBD1. This CDR3 is built from 16 residues. The germline gives CDR1 SGHRS, CDR2 YFSETQ. The junction had 12 bases not matched to a gene; V was cut back by 3 bases and J by 5 bases. CDR3 sequence: CASSSPWDRSTYGYTF. The CDR3 DNA is TGCGCCAGCAGCTCACCATGGGACAGGTCGACTTATGGCTACACCTTC.

The chain links TRBV19 to TRBJ2-2; D is possibly TRBD2 (6 bases). CDR1 and CDR2 (germline): LNHDA, SQIVND (reference sequence). This CDR3 region has 12 residues. Trimming removed 3 bases at V and 7 bases at J, with 6 bases between. In DNA, the CDR3 is TGTGCCAGTAGTATCGGGGGCGGGGAGCTGTTTTTT. This translates into CASSIGGGELFF.

The V call is TRBV20-1, the J call TRBJ1-1; D remains unclear. The ends were cut back, 3 bases at V and 4 bases at J, with 15 bases in the middle. The CDR3 has 14 amino acids. Germline V lookup: CDR1 DFQATT, CDR2 SNEGSKA (reference sequence). CDR3 nucleotides: TGCAGTGCTAGTCATGGGTTGACTGTCACTGAAGCTTTCTTT. It is translated as CSASHGLTVTEAFF.

The rearrangement joins TRBV7-2 to TRBJ2-3; D is uncertain. Germline lookup yields CDR1 SGHTA and CDR2 FQGNSA. V was cut by 1 base and J by 5 bases, with 10 bases left in between. This CDR3 has 14 residues. The CDR3 DNA is TGTGCCAGCAGCTTAGGTCCTGGGCTAGATACGCAGTATTTT. Translation: CASSLGPGLDTQYF.

The chain employs TRBV30 and TRBJ2-1; 7 nucleotides match TRBD1. Trimming took 3 bases from V and 9 from J; bases not matched to a gene: 11. Per germline, CDR1 GTSNPN and CDR2 SVGIG (reference sequence). There are 14 residues in the CDR3. The CDR3 DNA reads as TGTGCCTGGAGCCGGGGACAGCTGAAGAGTGAGCAGTTCTTC. This gives the protein CAWSRGQLKSEQFF.

This chain uses TRBV12-3 or TRBV12-4 with TRBJ1-1, with 7 bases aligning to TRBD1. Trimming cost V 6 bases and J 0 bases; bases outside gene matches: 1. The CDR3 extends over 13 amino acids. The DNA of the CDR3 is TGTGCCAGCAGGGGACAGATGAACACTGAAGCTTTCTTT. This sequence encodes CASRGQMNTEAFF.

This clone was found once. The chain employs TRBV5-6 and TRBJ2-7; TRBD1 aligns across 8 bases. CDR1 is SGHDT and CDR2 is YYEEEE in the germline V gene. With 4 bases clipped from V and 2 bases from J, the junction kept 5 bases outside the gene matches. This CDR3 is 14 amino acids long. CDR3 loop: CASSINRGTYEQYF. As DNA, the CDR3 is TGTGCCAGCAGCATAAACAGGGGGACCTACGAGCAGTACTTC.